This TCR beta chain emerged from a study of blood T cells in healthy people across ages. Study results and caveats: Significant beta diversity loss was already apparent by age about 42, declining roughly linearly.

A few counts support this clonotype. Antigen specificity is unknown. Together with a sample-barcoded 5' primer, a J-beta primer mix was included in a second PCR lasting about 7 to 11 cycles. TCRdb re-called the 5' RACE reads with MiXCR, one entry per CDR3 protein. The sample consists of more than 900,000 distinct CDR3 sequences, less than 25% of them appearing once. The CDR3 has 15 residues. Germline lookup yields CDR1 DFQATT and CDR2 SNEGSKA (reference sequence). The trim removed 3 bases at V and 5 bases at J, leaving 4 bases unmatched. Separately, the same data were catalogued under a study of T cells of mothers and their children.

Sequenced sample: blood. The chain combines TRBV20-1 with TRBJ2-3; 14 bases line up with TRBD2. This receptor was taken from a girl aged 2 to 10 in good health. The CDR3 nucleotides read TGCAGTGCTAGGGGACTAGCGGGGGTAGGAGATACGCAGTATTTT. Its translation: CSARGLAGVGDTQYF.